This TCR beta chain was profiled in a study of CD4 T cell repertoires in COVID-19. As for this clone: Its specificity is not known.

The CDR3 contains 13 residues. The V gene's germline CDR1 is SQVTM and CDR2 ANQGSEA. V lost 1 base to trimming and J lost 0 bases, with 6 bases between them. Assay used: immunoSEQ multiplex PCR; TCRdb lists only in-frame clones, some missing. The sample lists some 80,000 clones; roughly 80% were seen once. Study-wide findings and caveats: Sharing of several most expanded SARS-CoV-2-reactive clonotypes across memory subsets suggested intraclonal diversification. Some SARS-CoV-2 clonotypes, between 7 and 25%, recurred in SARS-CoV and/or HKU1 cultures.

The memory T cells were sequenced right after ex vivo isolation, without culture. The sequence was obtained from a human donor who had COVID-19. Source: CD4+ T cells from peripheral blood, taken after recovery from COVID-19. The chain links TRBV29-1 to TRBJ1-2; D gene uncertain. In nucleotides, the CDR3 is TGCAGCGTTGAAGGGGGAGCTAACTATGGCTACACCTTC. Translated: CSVEGGANYGYTF. Full variable domain (remainder filled in from reference TRBV29-1 and TRBJ1-2): SAVISQKPSRDICQRGTSLTIQCQVDSQVTMMFWYRQQPGQSLTLIATANQGSEATYESGFVIDKFPISRPNLTFSTLTVSNMSPEDSSIYLCSVEGGANYGYTFGSGTRLTVV.